This note documents a single T cell receptor (beta chain) sequence. The antigen it binds to is not known. Within one base of it there is no much larger clone, and no base qualities were kept. Between about 2.24 and 5 ug genomic DNA was input per sample, and equal DNA input was given to paired samples. TCR beta libraries were constructed with the immunoSEQ hsTCRbeta Kit, which uses multiplexed V and J gene primers in two PCR steps. Pooled libraries with positive and negative controls were sequenced on an Illumina MiSeq using a 100-cycle paired-end protocol. The study's own analysis went as follows. Raw data were processed by the immunoSEQ vendor into normalized, annotated TCR beta repertoire reports. Richness was counted as unique clones by nucleotide sequence, and total richness was extrapolated with the iChao1 and Efron-Thisted estimators. Paired lesions were characterized and compared using Pielou's evenness, Simpson's index, top-ten clone proportional abundance, and the Morisita overlap index. TCRdb stores this immuneACCESS table with in-frame sequences only. Part of the clones is absent; in the studies checked, under half of the shortfall reflects unresolved V genes, and no reason is known for the rest. The DNA gave D and trimming, while V, J and clone size come from that table. The sample includes 5,200 or so clones, with more than 75% observed a single time. 9.2% of the sample lies in the top ten.

Patients underwent resection for synchronous oligometastatic disease or delayed recurrence of a solitary brain metastasis. To avoid including cancers other than NSCLC, any patient with a history of multiple malignancies was excluded. Tumor areas were macrodissected from several deparaffinized around 9.9 um unstained sections guided by marked H&E slides. Every specimen was formalin-fixed and paraffin-embedded (FFPE). The AllPrep DNA/RNA FFPE Kit was used to extract genomic DNA. This sample stems from a study of T cells in lung cancer brain metastases (dated by TCRdb to the late 2010s). For the study in its entirety: Seventeen of the 20 patients had a history of tobacco use, with a median of roughly 42 pack-years. Primary and metastatic specimens both had an average DNA integrity number of approximately 4, with no significant difference between the two sites. The cohort included roughly 20 patients who provided 40 or so specimens, with each patient contributing one primary lung lesion and one brain metastasis. The study compared TCR beta CDR3 repertoires of fully resected primary non-small cell lung cancers with those of paired brain metastases. Patients had a median age at first diagnosis of 55 to 70 years, with about nine males and eleven to twelve females. Median interval between primary and brain metastasis specimen acquisition was under 350 days. Of the 20 to 25 patients, under 19 received no interval therapy between resection of the primary and resection of the metastasis. Broad study findings and their caveats: In brain metastases, the ten most abundant clones accounted for a significantly larger fraction of the repertoire than in primaries, a finding that suggests clonal expansion. The study could not control for the effects of preoperative corticosteroids on T cell infiltration in brain metastases. Most clones were specific to a single lesion, and overlap between paired lesions was limited (mean Morisita index about 0.22). Significantly fewer unique productive clones were found in brain metastases than in paired primaries (median approximately 1,500 versus 4,300). DNA fragmentation in FFPE samples may have prevented retrieval of the complete infiltrating T cell repertoire.

Inclusive of the bounding cysteine and phenylalanine, the CDR3 is 13 residues long. Kept here is only the CDR3 DNA, which spans 39 bases and is read in frame from base 1. V lost 7 bases and J lost 4 bases, and the count of bases not matched to a germline gene is 9. In the germline V gene, CDR1 corresponds to SQVTM and CDR2 to ANQGSEA. The material sequenced was tumor tissue from a brain metastasis. The meaning of the sample's cell subset or site label: paired resected brain metastasis. The receptor was isolated from a woman between 50 and 59 years old with non-small cell lung cancer that had spread to the brain. Here the chain combines TRBV29-1 and TRBJ1-1; a stretch of 7 junction bases matches TRBD1. The DNA sequence follows: TGCAGCGCCCAAGGACAGGCGAGCACTGAAGCTTTCTTT. Translated, it gives CSAQGQASTEAFF.